One and the same sample provided the 30 T cell receptor beta chains below, sequenced in a study of Ad26.COV2.S vaccination and SARS-CoV-2 variants. Stated treatment: approximately 18 received Ad26.COV2.S at low or high dose, single or two shots; about 5 received placebo; per-sample allocation not given. At day 63 after the first vaccine or placebo injection, samples were drawn. Libraries were prepared by immunoSEQ multiplex PCR; TCRdb keeps only in-frame clonotypes and omits some of them. The sample has some 240,000 clones; 87% are singletons. The specimen was peripheral blood, collected in a trial of Ad26.COV2.S vaccine versus placebo. These receptors all come from a person aged 18 to 65 who received the Ad26.COV2.S COVID-19 vaccine or a placebo.

The CDR3 here is CASSYVSGRHVNNEQFF. The CDR3 DNA reads TGTGCCAGCAGTTACGTCAGCGGGAGGCACGTCAACAATGAGCAGTTCTTC. This chain connects TRBV6-2 or TRBV6-3 to TRBJ2-1; 9 bases agree with TRBD2. This CDR3 has 17 amino acids. Unmatched junction bases numbered 10, after V lost 2 bases and J lost 5 bases. The germline V gene encodes CDR1 MNHEY and CDR2 SVGEGT.

The chain couples TRBV19 to TRBJ2-5, with D tentatively TRBD1 (5 bases). The CDR3 length is 12 residues. V lost 2 bases and J 4 bases, leaving 5 bases between the germline ends. Germline V gives CDR1 LNHDA, CDR2 SQIVND (reference sequence). The CDR3 nucleotides read TGTGCCAGTAGTATAAGGGGAGAGACCCAGTACTTC. This gives the protein CASSIRGETQYF.

The V and J genes are TRBV7-9 and TRBJ1-2; D unclear. V dropped 2 bases and J dropped 6 bases, with 7 bases sitting between them. The germline CDR1 and CDR2 sequences are SEHNR and FQNEAQ (reference sequence). CDR3 size: 12 residues. The CDR3 nucleotides are TGTGCCAGCAGCTTACCGGGAGATGGCTACACCTTC. The encoded protein is CASSLPGDGYTF.

On this clone: A much bigger clone sits one base away, suggesting this may be a read error. Here the CDR3 DNA reads TGTGCCAGCAGCTTAGGCTACAATGAGCAGTTCTTC. Translated, it gives CASSLGYNEQFF. The chain joins TRBV7-9 to TRBJ2-1; D is uncertain. V lost 1 base, J lost 3 bases, and 1 base lay in between. This CDR3 region has 12 residues. CDR1 and CDR2 from the germline V gene are SEHNR and FQNEAQ (reference sequence).

CDR3 protein: CASSQEGGRDLNSPLHF. CDR3 bases: TGCGCCAGCAGCCAAGAGGGGGGCCGGGACTTGAATTCACCCCTCCACTTT. V and J are TRBV4-1 and TRBJ1-6; D is possibly TRBD1 (6 bases). The germline V gene encodes CDR1 MGHRA and CDR2 YSYEKL. V lost 0 bases and J lost 7, with 16 bases in between. The CDR3 consists of 17 residues.

This chain links TRBV15 with TRBJ2-3; D assignment may be TRBD1 or TRBD2 (6 bases each). This CDR3 spans 16 amino acids. CDR1 LNHNV and CDR2 YYDKDF come from the germline V gene (reference sequence). With 1 base removed from V and 0 bases from J, the gap between germline ends came to 11 bases. The CDR3 DNA is TGTGCCACCAGCAGAGGCGGGACATATAGCACAGATACGCAGTATTTT. It translates to CATSRGGTYSTDTQYF.

This clone was counted once. This sequence joins TRBV7-2 and TRBJ1-2, with D tentatively TRBD1 (5 bases). CDR3 length equals 18 residues. The V end was cut by 8 bases, the J end by 2 bases, with 27 bases between. Per the germline V gene, CDR1 is SGHTA and CDR2 is FQGNSA. The CDR3 is CASGAGRWQPTRNYGYTF. In nucleotides, the CDR3 is TGTGCCAGCGGCGCGGGACGGTGGCAGCCTACTCGGAACTATGGCTACACCTTC.

This clone has a handful of counts. This rearrangement joins TRBV5-4 to TRBJ2-7; D possibly corresponds to TRBD2 (5 bases). V lost 3 bases to trimming and J lost 7 bases, with 11 bases between them. Germline CDR1 is SGHNT and CDR2 is YYREEE (reference sequence). There are 12 residues in the CDR3. The CDR3 is CASSSEVGEQYF. CDR3 sequence (DNA): TGTGCCAGCAGCTCGGAGGTCGGGGAGCAGTACTTC. The full variable domain, completed using reference TRBV5-4 and TRBJ2-7, is ETGVTQSPTHLIKTRGQQVTLRCSSQSGHNTVSWYQQALGQGPQFIFQYYREEENGRGNFPPRFSGLQFPNYSSELNVNALELDDSALYLCASSSEVGEQYFGPGTRLTVT.

This clone was seen only once. This chain uses TRBV7-6 with TRBJ2-2; tentatively, D is TRBD1 or TRBD2 (5 bases each). V gave up 5 bases and J gave up 6 bases, with 16 bases separating them. CDR1 and CDR2 from the germline V gene are SGHVS and FNYEAQ. The CDR3 totals 15 residues. The CDR3, as DNA: TGTGCCAGCAGCCGGTCTGGGGGAGTTCCCGGGGAGCTGTTTTTT. Encoded protein: CASSRSGGVPGELFF.

The rearrangement links TRBV9 to TRBJ2-2; D gene unclear. This CDR3 has 11 residues. Germline CDR1 reads SGDLS; CDR2 reads YYNGEE. Trimming cost V 7 bases and J 2 bases, with 3 bases left between them. The chain's CDR3 is CASANTGELFF. CDR3 sequence (DNA): TGTGCCAGCGCAAACACCGGGGAGCTGTTTTTT.

V gene TRBV9 combines with J gene TRBJ2-5; 7 nucleotides agree with TRBD2. V lost 0 bases, J lost 4 bases, and 9 bases stayed unmatched. Germline CDR1 SGDLS, CDR2 YYNGEE. The CDR3 sequence is 16 residues long. In nucleotides, the CDR3 is TGTGCCAGCAGCGTAGGCGGGGGAGCACTCCGAGAGACCCAGTACTTC. Translating it yields CASSVGGGALRETQYF.

The chain carries TRBV2 and TRBJ2-3; possibly TRBD1 for D (5 bases). V was clipped by 3 bases and J by 6 bases, with 13 bases between them. Germline assignment: CDR1 SNHLY and CDR2 FYNNEI. The CDR3 totals 14 residues. The CDR3 region has the DNA TGTGCCAGCAGTGAGGGGCTTTCAATTGATACGCAGTATTTT. Translation gives CASSEGLSIDTQYF.

The chain is built from TRBV4-3 and TRBJ2-3, with TRBD1 identical over 10 bases. The CDR3 contains 17 residues. The germline gives CDR1 LGHNA, CDR2 YSLEER. The V gene end was trimmed by 3 bases and the J gene end by 8 bases; junction bases not matched to a gene: 14. CDR3 amino acids: CASSHTTGQGFTTTQYF. In DNA form, the CDR3 reads TGCGCCAGCAGCCATACCACGGGACAGGGGTTTACAACTACGCAGTATTTT.

This clone was detected once. This chain uses TRBV19 with TRBJ2-4; 7 bases match TRBD2. CDR1 and CDR2 from the germline V gene are LNHDA and SQIVND (reference sequence). CDR3 length equals 16 residues. V lost 2 bases, J lost 0 bases, and 4 bases stayed unmatched. DNA of the CDR3: TGTGCCAGTAGTATAACTAGCGATCTAGCCAAAAACATTCAGTACTTC. Its protein is CASSITSDLAKNIQYF.

This chain's CDR3 is CASSDTTARSTDTQYF. In DNA form, the CDR3 reads TGTGCCAGCAGTGACACGACCGCCCGGAGCACAGATACGCAGTATTTT. The chain has TRBV6-4 and TRBJ2-3, with D unresolved. CDR1 MRHNA and CDR2 SNTAGT come from the germline V gene. Trimming cost V 2 bases and J 0 bases, with 12 bases left between them. The CDR3 runs 16 residues.

V usage is TRBV5-1 and J usage is TRBJ2-5; D is perhaps TRBD1 (6 bases). The CDR3 is 16 amino acids. V was pared by 2 bases and J by 1 base, with 15 bases between. CDR1 is SGHRS and CDR2 is YFSETQ in the germline V gene. The DNA for the CDR3 is TGCGCCAGCAGCTTACCCACAGGGAGTAGCCAAGAGACCCAGTACTTC. It translates to CASSLPTGSSQETQYF.

This rearrangement joins TRBV18 to TRBJ1-6, with no clear D. The CDR3 is made up of 15 amino acids. Deletions cut 3 bases from V and 8 bases from J, with 14 bases between. The V gene's germline CDR1 is KGHSH and CDR2 LQKENI. CDR3 coding DNA: TGTGCCAGCTCACCCCTGGGCGGCGGGGATTCACCCCTCCACTTT. Translating gives CASSPLGGGDSPLHF.

The chain links TRBV5-1 to TRBJ2-2, with 14 bases matching TRBD2. CDR3 length equals 17 residues. CDR1 is SGHRS, CDR2 YFSETQ, per germline. Trimming at V came to 5 bases and at J to 1 base, leaving 4 bases not matched to a gene. CDR3 region: CASRQGLAGGNTGELFF. As DNA, the CDR3 is TGCGCCAGCAGACAAGGACTAGCGGGAGGGAACACCGGGGAGCTGTTTTTT.

The V gene is TRBV4-1, the J gene TRBJ1-4; 9 bases line up with TRBD1. Germline V CDR1 and CDR2: MGHRA, YSYEKL. The CDR3 length is 15 residues. V dropped 4 bases and J dropped 8; count of bases not matched to a gene: 8. The CDR3 region has the DNA TGCGCCAGCAGCCCGCACAGGGGGCGCGAAGAAAAACTGTTTTTT. It yields the protein CASSPHRGREEKLFF.

The gene calls are TRBV11-2 and TRBJ2-1, with a tentative D call TRBD1 (5 bases). The CDR3 is made up of 12 amino acids. Trimming left V 2 bases short and J 10 bases short, with 9 bases between. Germline-derived CDR1 and CDR2 are SGHAT and FQNNGV. Written as DNA, the CDR3 is TGTGCCAGCAGCTTAAGGGGCAGGGAGCAGTTCTTC. This codes for CASSLRGREQFF.

The V gene is TRBV30, the J gene TRBJ1-1, with D possibly TRBD1 on 6 matching bases. CDR3 size: 13 residues. Trimming took 4 bases from V and 4 from J, leaving 13 bases between them. Germline V gene data show CDR1 as GTSNPN and CDR2 as SVGIG (reference sequence). The CDR3 protein is CAWTGDGSTEAFF. The CDR3, as DNA: TGTGCCTGGACAGGGGACGGATCCACTGAAGCTTTCTTT.

For the CDR3, the DNA is TGTGCCAGTAGTATAGCCGGGCGGAGCAATCAGCCCCAGCATTTT. Its protein is CASSIAGRSNQPQHF. The chain employs TRBV19 and TRBJ1-5; no clear D gene. This CDR3 has 15 residues. V lost 1 base to trimming and J lost 1 base, with 8 bases between them. In germline, CDR1 is LNHDA, CDR2 SQIVND (reference sequence).

The chain recombines TRBV12-3 or TRBV12-4 with TRBJ2-5; no definite D call. The CDR3 length is 12 residues. Trimming took off 1 base at V and 5 bases at J, with 5 bases between the two ends. The CDR3 sequence is CASSLEGETQYF. As DNA, the CDR3 is TGTGCCAGCAGTTTAGAGGGTGAGACCCAGTACTTC.

The V call is TRBV19, the J call TRBJ1-4; TRBD1 matches 10 bases. This CDR3 region has 14 residues. Trimming removed 9 bases from V and 6 bases from J; junction bases left unmatched: 7. Germline CDR1 and CDR2: LNHDA and SQIVND (reference sequence). The CDR3 nucleotides are TGTGCCAGCCTCGACAGGGGGCTAGATGAAAAACTGTTTTTT. Its translation is CASLDRGLDEKLFF.

This clone was recorded once. The chain couples TRBV5-6 to TRBJ2-3, with 10 bases aligning to TRBD1. J gave up 3 bases and V 3 bases, and 10 bases lay outside the gene matches. The CDR3 consists of 17 residues. From germline, CDR1 is SGHDT and CDR2 YYEEEE. Written as DNA, the CDR3 is TGTGCCAGCAGCTCGTCGACAGGGGGCATAAAGACAGATACGCAGTATTTT. Its translation is CASSSSTGGIKTDTQYF.

This clone was detected only a few times. The chain links TRBV4-1 to TRBJ1-1; perhaps TRBD1 as D (5 bases). Trimming left V 0 bases short and J 2 bases short, with 13 bases between. The CDR3 loop spans 16 amino acids. Germline CDR1 is MGHRA and CDR2 is YSYEKL. DNA for the CDR3: TGCGCCAGCAGCCAAGAGGGTGGCAGGGCCAACACTGAAGCTTTCTTT. Translating it yields CASSQEGGRANTEAFF.

The V gene is TRBV27, the J gene TRBJ2-7, with 9 bases that match TRBD1. With V trimmed by 8 bases and J by 1 base, 9 bases remained unmatched. This CDR3 region has 15 residues. Germline values: CDR1 MNHEY, CDR2 SMNVEV (reference sequence). CDR3 coding DNA: TGTGCCAGCCGCTCGGGGACAGGGATTTCCTACGAGCAGTACTTC. Translation: CASRSGTGISYEQYF.

This chain uses TRBV2 with TRBJ1-6; TRBD1 agrees at 10 bases. The CDR3 contains 15 residues. V trimming: 5 bases; J trimming: 7 bases; junction bases outside the gene matches: 5. Per the germline V gene, CDR1 is SNHLY and CDR2 is FYNNEI. The CDR3: CASSRAGQGNSPLHF. CDR3 sequence (DNA): TGTGCCAGCAGTAGAGCGGGACAGGGGAATTCACCCCTCCACTTT.

The J gene is TRBJ1-2, the V gene TRBV10-3; D possibly corresponds to TRBD1 (5 bases). The CDR3 spans 13 residues. The germline CDR1 and CDR2 sequences are ENHRY and SYGVKD. Trimming removed 7 bases at V and 6 bases at J, with 15 bases between. CDR3: CAITGTARDGYTF. The CDR3, as DNA: TGTGCCATCACTGGGACCGCGCGCGATGGCTACACCTTC.

The chain uses TRBV3-1 (or the pseudogene TRBV3-2) and TRBJ1-5; 7 bases map to TRBD1. There are 15 residues in the CDR3. Germline V gene data show CDR1 as LGHDT and CDR2 as YNNKEL (reference sequence). V gave up 2 bases and J gave up 7 bases; unmatched junction bases: 8. In DNA, the CDR3 is TGTGCCAGCAGCCAATCCCGAGGGGGCAGGCAGCCCCAGCATTTT. The encoded protein is CASSQSRGGRQPQHF.